This TCR beta chain was sequenced for a study of T cells in Graves' hyperthyroidism and ophthalmopathy. V was trimmed by 6 bases and J by 4 bases, leaving 12 bases between them. The CDR3 is 14 residues long. Germline CDR1 MNHNS, CDR2 SASEGT. Stable Graves' hyperthyroidism denoted no ophthalmopathy progression over 18 months. For the diagnoses, clinical symptoms, serum thyroxine and TRAb, thyroid ultrasound and orbital computed tomography were used. Fresh peripheral blood, under 13 ml, yielded the PBMCs. Amplification yielded TCR beta CDR3 regions, with RNA transcripts as the source. The TCR CDR3 first-round RT-PCR relied on the HTBI primer set. TCRdb reprocessed the multiplex PCR reads via MiXCR and lists one record per CDR3 protein. The sample carries 700,000 to 950,000 distinct CDR3 sequences, roughly a third recorded once.

Material for sequencing was blood. J is TRBJ2-2 and V is TRBV6-1; TRBD2 is a possible D gene (6 bases). This clonotype was sampled from a woman aged 35 to 49 with Graves' hyperthyroidism. The chain's CDR3 is CASSDSGPTGELFF. In DNA, the CDR3 is TGTGCCAGCAGCGATAGCGGACCCACCGGGGAGCTGTTTTTT.